Following are 12 T cell receptor beta chains from one sample sequenced in a study of OX40 agonist ivuxolimab in advanced cancers. The table came from immunoSEQ multiplex PCR; TCRdb's copy has only in-frame clones and leaves some out. This sample has some 70,000 clones, with approximately 89% found just once. Source: CD4+ or CD8+ T cells sorted from blood, taken in a trial of the OX40 agonist ivuxolimab. The receptors originated from an adult with an advanced solid tumor such as melanoma, head and neck, liver or kidney cancer.

Here the CDR3 reads CSVGLGTSVYNEQFF. In nucleotides, the CDR3 is TGCAGCGTTGGGCTGGGGACTAGCGTGTACAATGAGCAGTTCTTC. V usage is TRBV29-1 and J usage is TRBJ2-1, with 10 bases lining up with TRBD2. The CDR3 is made up of 15 amino acids. CDR1 and CDR2 from the germline V gene are SQVTM and ANQGSEA. Trimming took 4 bases from V and 4 from J; bases not matched to a gene: 7.

This chain links TRBV6-5 with TRBJ1-2, with D possibly being TRBD1 (5 bases). Germline values: CDR1 MNHEY, CDR2 SVGAGI. The V end was cut by 5 bases, the J end by 5 bases, with 9 bases between. The CDR3 is 12 amino acids. CDR3 sequence (DNA): TGTGCCAGCAGTAGAAAGGGGTATGGCTACACCTTC. This encodes CASSRKGYGYTF.

The rearrangement joins TRBV30 to TRBJ1-1; 8 positions agree with TRBD1. The CDR3 sequence is 13 residues long. V was pared by 3 bases and J by 4 bases, with 4 bases of the junction left unmatched. The V gene's germline CDR1 is GTSNPN and CDR2 SVGIG (reference sequence). CDR3 coding DNA: TGTGCCTGGAGATACAGGGGGGGCACTGAAGCTTTCTTT. Protein product: CAWRYRGGTEAFF.

Here the CDR3 DNA reads TGTGCCAGCAGCTTGGTCGGGCGGAACTCTAATGAAAAACTGTTTTTT. Translation gives CASSLVGRNSNEKLFF. The chain joins TRBV5-6 to TRBJ1-4; no firm D call. The germline CDR1 and CDR2 sequences are SGHDT and YYEEEE. Trimming removed 0 bases at V and 3 bases at J, with 12 bases between. The CDR3 runs 16 residues.

The V gene is TRBV30, the J gene TRBJ1-1; 10 nucleotides line up with TRBD1. Germline V gives CDR1 GTSNPN, CDR2 SVGIG (reference sequence). The CDR3 totals 15 residues. V gave up 5 bases and J gave up 4 bases; unmatched junction bases: 10. The CDR3 region has the DNA TGTGCCTGGGCCGGGACAGGGGAGGGGGGCACTGAAGCTTTCTTT. Protein sequence: CAWAGTGEGGTEAFF.

The J gene is TRBJ1-5, the V gene TRBV30; D gene uncertain. This CDR3 is 15 amino acids long. Germline CDR1 GTSNPN, CDR2 SVGIG (reference sequence). V was cut by 1 base and J by 0 bases, with 10 bases left in between. DNA for the CDR3: TGTGCCTGGAGTGGGAACGGCGATAGCAATCAGCCCCAGCATTTT. Its translation: CAWSGNGDSNQPQHF.

The V and J genes are TRBV6-5 and TRBJ1-1; no clear D. Trimming left V 6 bases short and J 6 bases short, with 17 bases between. From germline, CDR1 is MNHEY and CDR2 SVGAGI. The CDR3 has 14 amino acids. CDR3 in DNA: TGTGCCAGCAGCCGCTCCTACGTTGGCGCTGAAGCTTTCTTT. Protein: CASSRSYVGAEAFF.

The rearrangement uses TRBV27 and TRBJ1-4, with 10 bases fitting TRBD1. With 6 bases clipped from V and 8 bases from J, the junction kept 9 bases outside the gene matches. Germline loops: CDR1 MNHEY, CDR2 SMNVEV (reference sequence). The length of the CDR3 is 15 residues. CDR3 sequence: CASSRPGQGLEKLFF. In nucleotides, the CDR3 is TGTGCCAGCAGCCGCCCGGGACAGGGGCTGGAAAAACTGTTTTTT.

The chain recombines TRBV27 with TRBJ2-1; a weak D match, TRBD1 (5 bases). CDR1 MNHEY and CDR2 SMNVEV come from the germline V gene (reference sequence). This CDR3 has 13 residues. Trimming took off 2 bases at V and 5 bases at J, with 7 bases between the two ends. CDR3: CASSLRGNNEQFF. The CDR3 DNA follows: TGTGCCAGCAGTTTAAGGGGTAACAATGAGCAGTTCTTC.

This chain uses TRBV6-1 with TRBJ2-2, with TRBD1 identical over 8 bases. J gave up 2 bases and V 4 bases, and 6 bases lay outside the gene matches. This CDR3 has 16 amino acids. In germline, CDR1 is MNHNS, CDR2 SASEGT. The CDR3 nucleotides are TGTGCCAGCAGTGCGAACGGACAGGGTAACACCGGGGAGCTGTTTTTT. Translating it yields CASSANGQGNTGELFF.

The chain is built from TRBV2 and TRBJ2-2; D is undetermined. The CDR3 has 15 residues. CDR1 and CDR2 from the germline V gene are SNHLY and FYNNEI. Trimming shortened V by 2 bases and J by 5 bases, and 12 bases separated the two germline ends. The CDR3 nucleotides read TGTGCCAGCAGTGAAAGGAGACCCCGGACCGGGGAGCTGTTTTTT. Encoded protein: CASSERRPRTGELFF.

The gene calls are TRBV7-3 and TRBJ2-6; no clear D gene. CDR1 SGHTA and CDR2 FQGTGA come from the germline V gene. The CDR3 sequence is 13 residues long. V was pared by 5 bases and J by 4 bases, with 6 bases between. The CDR3 DNA follows: TGTGCCAGCAGCCCAACGGGGGCCAACGTCCTGACTTTC. Translating it yields CASSPTGANVLTF. Using reference TRBV7-3 and TRBJ2-6 for the parts outside the CDR3, the full variable domain is GAGVSQTPSNKVTEKGKYVELRCDPISGHTALYWYRQSLGQGPEFLIYFQGTGAADDSGLPNDRFFAVRPEGSVSTLKIQRTERGDSAVYLCASSPTGANVLTFGAGSRLTVL.